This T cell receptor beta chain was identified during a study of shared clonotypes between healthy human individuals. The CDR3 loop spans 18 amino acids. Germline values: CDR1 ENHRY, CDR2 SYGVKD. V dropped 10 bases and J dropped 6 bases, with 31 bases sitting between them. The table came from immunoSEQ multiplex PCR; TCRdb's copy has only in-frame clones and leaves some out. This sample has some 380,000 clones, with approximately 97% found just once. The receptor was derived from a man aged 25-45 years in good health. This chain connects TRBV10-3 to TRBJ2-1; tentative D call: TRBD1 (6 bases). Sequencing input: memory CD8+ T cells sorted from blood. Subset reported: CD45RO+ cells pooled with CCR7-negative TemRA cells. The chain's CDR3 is CATKGHPNRDTSLNEQFF. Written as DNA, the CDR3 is TGTGCCACGAAAGGGCATCCTAACCGGGACACCTCCCTCAATGAGCAGTTCTTC.